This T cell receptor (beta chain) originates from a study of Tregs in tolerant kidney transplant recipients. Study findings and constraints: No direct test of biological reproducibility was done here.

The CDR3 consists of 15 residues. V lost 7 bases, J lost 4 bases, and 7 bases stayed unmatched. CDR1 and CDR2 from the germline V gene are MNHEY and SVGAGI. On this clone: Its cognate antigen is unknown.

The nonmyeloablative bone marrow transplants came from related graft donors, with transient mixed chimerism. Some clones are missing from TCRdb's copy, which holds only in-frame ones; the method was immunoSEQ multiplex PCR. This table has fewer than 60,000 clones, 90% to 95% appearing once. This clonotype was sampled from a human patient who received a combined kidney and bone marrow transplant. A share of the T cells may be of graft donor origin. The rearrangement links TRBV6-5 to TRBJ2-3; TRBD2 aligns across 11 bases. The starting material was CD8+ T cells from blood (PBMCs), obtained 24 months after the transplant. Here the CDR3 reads CASNLAGGPPDTQYF. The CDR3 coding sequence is TGTGCCAGCAATTTAGCGGGGGGGCCCCCAGATACGCAGTATTTT.